The 5 T cell receptor beta chains reported below all come from one sample, sequenced in a study of cytomegalovirus exposure and HLA in healthy donors. The assay was immunoSEQ multiplex PCR, and TCRdb's table has in-frame clones only and misses some. The sample holds around 350,000 clones; roughly 89% are singletons and the top ten take 0.83%. Sequences were obtained from PBMCs. The source is a woman between 18 and 29 years old in good health and CMV-seronegative.

The chain uses TRBV6-5 and TRBJ1-2; the D gene is possibly TRBD1 (6 bases). The CDR3 has 15 residues. Germline CDR1 reads MNHEY; CDR2 reads SVGAGI. V was clipped by 0 bases and J by 4 bases, with 12 bases between them. In DNA, the CDR3 is TGTGCCAGCAGTTACTCCCCCCTGGACAGCTATGGCTACACCTTC. It specifies CASSYSPLDSYGYTF.

The gene calls are TRBV11-2 and TRBJ1-6; unclear D gene. Looked up from germline, CDR1 is SGHAT and CDR2 is FQNNGV. Trimming stripped 5 bases from V and 9 bases from J, with 11 bases between. The CDR3 is made up of 13 amino acids. The CDR3: CASSAPHSSPLHF. CDR3 nucleotides: TGTGCCAGCAGCGCCCCCCACAGTTCACCCCTCCACTTT.

Only one count was recorded for this clone. V gene TRBV13 combines with J gene TRBJ2-3; D is uncertain. V lost 5 bases, J lost 0 bases, and 15 bases lay in between. The CDR3 length is 16 residues. Germline V lookup: CDR1 PRHDT, CDR2 FYEKMQ (reference sequence). CDR3 DNA sequence: TGTGCCAGCAGCCACATTCGAGCGTCTAGCACAGATACGCAGTATTTT. Amino acids: CASSHIRASSTDTQYF.

V usage is TRBV11-2 and J usage is TRBJ2-4, with 11 bases aligning to TRBD1. The CDR3 is 16 amino acids. V shed 5 bases and J 7 bases; nucleotides not matched to a gene: 10. The germline CDR1 and CDR2 sequences are SGHAT and FQNNGV. The DNA for the CDR3 is TGTGCCAGCAGCCAAGAGAGTGGGACAGGGGGGAACATTCAGTACTTC. Translated: CASSQESGTGGNIQYF.

V and J are TRBV2 and TRBJ1-3, with a tentative D call TRBD1 (6 bases). With 4 bases removed from V and 0 bases from J, the gap between germline ends came to 13 bases. Germline V gene data show CDR1 as SNHLY and CDR2 as FYNNEI. The CDR3 runs to 16 residues. The DNA for the CDR3 is TGTGCCAGCAGTGGAGGTCGGACAGACTCTGGAAACACCATATATTTT. Protein product: CASSGGRTDSGNTIYF. The complete variable domain, with remaining parts taken from reference TRBV2 and TRBJ1-3, reads EPEVTQTPSHQVTQMGQEVILRCVPISNHLYFYWYRQILGQKVEFLVSFYNNEISEKSEIFDDQFSVERPDGSNFTLKIRSTKLEDSAMYFCASSGGRTDSGNTIYFGEGSWLTVV.